Listed below are T cell receptor beta chains from one sample, sequenced in a study of blood T cell repertoires in COVID-19. The protocol was immunoSEQ multiplex PCR, while the TCRdb copy is restricted to in-frame clones and leaves out a portion. Here the sample spans 390,000 or so clones, approximately 89% being singletons. Sequencing was carried out using peripheral blood. Receptors originate from a young woman with COVID-19, enrolled during active disease. Both conserved end residues are part of each CDR3. The D gene is left open where the match is weak. Clone size appears in some rows only: once, few, many, or a class for an expanded clone.

d_call | j_call | clone_size | v_call | cdr3_nt | cdr3_aa
TRBD2 | TRBJ2-1 | NA | TRBV2 | TGTGCCAGCAGTGGGTCTAGCGGGGGGAACAATGAGCAGTTCTTC | CASSGSSGGNNEQFF
TRBD2 | TRBJ2-7 | once | TRBV19 | TGTGCCAGTAAATTCTCTAGCGGGGATTACGAGCAGTACTTC | CASKFSSGDYEQYF
NA | TRBJ2-7 | NA | TRBV5-4 | TGTGCCAGCAGCTCTGGCGGGACCTTACCCTACGAGCAGTACTTC | CASSSGGTLPYEQYF
TRBD2 | TRBJ2-3 | NA | TRBV2 | TGTGCCAGCAGAAGAACTAGCGGGAGTGCTCGCACAGATACGCAGTATTTT | CASRRTSGSARTDTQYF
NA | TRBJ1-2 | NA | TRBV28 | TGTGCCAGCACCCCGAACAGGTTACCGCATGGCTACACCTTC | CASTPNRLPHGYTF
TRBD1 | TRBJ2-7 | NA | TRBV5-1 | TGCGCCAGTAAGGGGACAGAGTCCTACGAGCAGTACTTC | CASKGTESYEQYF
NA | TRBJ1-5 | NA | TRBV6-2/TRBV6-3 | TGTGCCAGCAGTTCACTCGGCGGGGCCGAGGGCAATCAGCCCCAGCATTTT | CASSSLGGAEGNQPQHF
NA | TRBJ1-1 | NA | TRBV19 | TGTGCCAGTAGTATAGATCGGGGAGGGCCTGAAGCTTTCTTT | CASSIDRGGPEAFF
NA | TRBJ2-2 | NA | TRBV7-9 | TGTGCCAGCAGCTTAGTATTTGGCGACCGGGGCGGGGAGCTGTTTTTT | CASSLVFGDRGGELFF
TRBD2 | TRBJ2-2 | NA | TRBV3-1/TRBV3-2 | TGTGCCAGCAGCCACGAGACTAGCGGGAGTAAGACCGGGGAGCTGTTTTTT | CASSHETSGSKTGELFF
NA | TRBJ1-5 | NA | TRBV15 | TGTGCCACCAGCAGAGATAACGGGGTGGGGCAGCCCCAGCATTTT | CATSRDNGVGQPQHF
TRBD1 | TRBJ1-4 | once | TRBV7-9 | TGTGCCAGCAGCACCCGGGACAGGGGCGAGACTGAAAAACTGTTTTTT | CASSTRDRGETEKLFF
TRBD1 | TRBJ1-3 | NA | TRBV7-2 | TGTGCCAGCAGCCCAATGGACAGGGCCGGAAACACCATATATTTT | CASSPMDRAGNTIYF
TRBD1 | TRBJ1-4 | NA | TRBV5-4 | TGTGCCAGCAGGGACGGGACAGGGAATGAAAAACTGTTTTTT | CASRDGTGNEKLFF
NA | TRBJ2-7 | NA | TRBV4-1 | TGCGCCAGCAGCCAATTGGCTGACAGCTACGAGCAGTACTTC | CASSQLADSYEQYF
NA | TRBJ1-1 | NA | TRBV2 | TGTGCCAGCAGTGAACGGGGGGGAAACACTGAAGCTTTCTTT | CASSERGGNTEAFF
NA | TRBJ2-5 | NA | TRBV24-1 | TGTGCCACCAGCTACGGGTCGGGGCAAGAGACCCAGTACTTC | CATSYGSGQETQYF
TRBD1 | TRBJ1-5 | NA | TRBV5-6 | TGTGCCAGCAGCTTGGGTCCCCCGGGACAGGAATATCAGCCCCAGCATTTT | CASSLGPPGQEYQPQHF
NA | TRBJ1-3 | few | TRBV28 | TGTGCCAGCAGTTCAGCTGGAAACACCATATATTTT | CASSSAGNTIYF
NA | TRBJ2-1 | once | TRBV19 | TGTGCCAGTGGGCAGGTGTTCTCCTACAATGAGCAGTTCTTC | CASGQVFSYNEQFF
TRBD1 | TRBJ2-7 | NA | TRBV11-2 | TGTGCCAGCAGCGTATACGGGACAGAGCCCTTGGAATCCTACGAGCAGTACTTC | CASSVYGTEPLESYEQYF
TRBD2 | TRBJ2-2 | NA | TRBV7-3 | TGTGCCAGCAGCTTAAAGACTAGCGGGGAGGAGCTGTTTTTT | CASSLKTSGEELFF
TRBD1 | TRBJ2-2 | once | TRBV7-3 | TGTGCCAGCAGCTTAGGAGAGACAGGGTCCACCGGGGAGCTGTTTTTT | CASSLGETGSTGELFF
NA | TRBJ2-1 | NA | TRBV11-1 | TGTGCCAGCAGCTTAGGGGGCAGGGTGGTAGATGAGCAGTTCTTC | CASSLGGRVVDEQFF
NA | TRBJ2-1 | once | TRBV19 | TGTGCCAGTAGTATAGTCTGGGCTACCTCCCCCAATGAGCAGTTCTTC | CASSIVWATSPNEQFF
NA | TRBJ2-2 | NA | TRBV4-1 | TGCGCCAGCAGCCAAAGACCGGGGATCGGGGAGCTGTTTTTT | CASSQRPGIGELFF
NA | TRBJ2-3 | NA | TRBV5-1 | TGCGCCAGCAGCTTAAGCGGGTCGGATACGCAGTATTTT | CASSLSGSDTQYF
NA | TRBJ2-1 | NA | TRBV7-8 | TGTGCCAGCAGCTTAGCGTCGATGGTGGGCAGGGTCTCCTACAATGAGCAGTTCTTC | CASSLASMVGRVSYNEQFF
NA | TRBJ2-7 | NA | TRBV21-1 | TGTGCCAGCAGCAAAGCGAGGGACAGGGAGGCCGAGCAGTACTTC | CASSKARDREAEQYF
NA | TRBJ2-5 | NA | TRBV5-6 | TGTGCCAGCAGCTTGGGGAGCTCCCAAGAGACCCAGTACTTC | CASSLGSSQETQYF
NA | TRBJ1-6 | NA | TRBV19 | TGTGCCAGTAGCCGGGACATATCCTCCTATAATTCACCCCTCCACTTT | CASSRDISSYNSPLHF
NA | TRBJ2-1 | NA | TRBV7-9 | TGTGCCAGCAGCGCGACTGGGGGGAGCTCCTACAATGAGCAGTTCTTC | CASSATGGSSYNEQFF
TRBD2 | TRBJ2-3 | NA | TRBV7-2 | TGTGCCAGCAGCCCCCGGCTAGCGGGAGTTCATACGCAGTATTTT | CASSPRLAGVHTQYF
NA | TRBJ2-2 | NA | TRBV4-1 | TGCGCCAGCAGACAGGGAAAGGTCACCGGGGAGCTGTTTTTT | CASRQGKVTGELFF
NA | TRBJ2-1 | NA | TRBV11-2 | TGTGCCAGCAGCTTAGTTATTAGGAGCTCCTACAATGAGCAGTTCTTC | CASSLVIRSSYNEQFF
TRBD1 | TRBJ1-5 | NA | TRBV6-6 | TGTGCCAGCAGTGGTAGCACGGGACAGGGATCTCAGCCCCAGCATTTT | CASSGSTGQGSQPQHF
NA | TRBJ2-2 | NA | TRBV10-2 | TGCGCCAGCAGGGAGACTACTTCCAGCGGGGAGCTGTTTTTT | CASRETTSSGELFF
NA | TRBJ1-1 | once | TRBV7-9 | TGTGCCAGCAGTTTTCTACCTCAGGACACTGAAGCTTTCTTT | CASSFLPQDTEAFF
TRBD1 | TRBJ2-7 | NA | TRBV5-1 | TGCGCCAGCAGCTGGGGACAGATTAACGAGCAGTACTTC | CASSWGQINEQYF
TRBD2 | TRBJ2-7 | NA | TRBV11-1 | TGTGCCAGCAGCCCTTTTCAAGCGGGAGTCGACGAGCAGTACTTC | CASSPFQAGVDEQYF
NA | TRBJ2-7 | NA | TRBV11-2 | TGTGCCAGCAGCGAAACCGGGACAATTCACTACGAGCAGTACTTC | CASSETGTIHYEQYF
NA | TRBJ1-1 | NA | TRBV19 | TGTGCCAGTAGTACACAGGGTCGTGACACTGAAGCTTTCTTT | CASSTQGRDTEAFF
TRBD2 | TRBJ2-2 | NA | TRBV30 | TGTGCCTGGAGCGTCCCCCTTGGGAGGGCCACAGGCGGGGAGCTGTTTTTT | CAWSVPLGRATGGELFF
NA | TRBJ2-5 | NA | TRBV6-5 | TGTGCCAGCAGACCTATTAGACAGAACCAAGAGACCCAGTACTTC | CASRPIRQNQETQYF
NA | TRBJ2-2 | NA | TRBV18 | TGTGCCAGCTCACCACGGGGCCCGGACGGGGAGCTGTTTTTT | CASSPRGPDGELFF
NA | TRBJ2-4 | NA | TRBV19 | TGTGCCAGTACAGGAAGAAACATTCAGTACTTC | CASTGRNIQYF
NA | TRBJ1-5 | NA | TRBV12-2 | TGTGCAAGTCGCTTAGTGACAAAAATCAATCAGCCCCAGCATTTT | CASRLVTKINQPQHF
NA | TRBJ1-3 | few | TRBV6-5 | TGTGCCAGCAAGACTGGTGGAAACACCATATATTTT | CASKTGGNTIYF
NA | TRBJ2-1 | NA | TRBV2 | TGTGCCAGCAGTGTTACGAGTGAGCAGTTCTTC | CASSVTSEQFF
NA | TRBJ2-7 | NA | TRBV3-1/TRBV3-2 | TGTGCCAGCAGCGCAAGATATAGGGACTCTAAGAGCCACGAGCAGTACTTC | CASSARYRDSKSHEQYF
NA | TRBJ2-5 | NA | TRBV9 | TGTGCCAGCAGCGCCTTACAGGGCAGATGGGAGACCCAGTACTTC | CASSALQGRWETQYF
NA | TRBJ2-3 | NA | TRBV5-1 | TGCGCCAGCAGCTTCCGACTAGGTGGGGATACGCAGTATTTT | CASSFRLGGDTQYF
TRBD1 | TRBJ2-7 | NA | TRBV30 | TGTGCCTGGACCCAGGGGGCCTACGAGCAGTACTTC | CAWTQGAYEQYF
TRBD2 | TRBJ2-1 | NA | TRBV28 | TGTGCCAGCAGTTTACTAGCGGGAGAGTACAATGAGCAGTTCTTC | CASSLLAGEYNEQFF
TRBD2 | TRBJ2-1 | NA | TRBV6-5 | TGTGCCAGCGAAGCGGGATCATCCAGTGAGCAGTTCTTC | CASEAGSSSEQFF
TRBD1 | TRBJ1-6 | NA | TRBV5-1 | TGCGCCAGCAGCCCCGAGGATGACAGGGGCTCACCCCTCCACTTT | CASSPEDDRGSPLHF
NA | TRBJ1-1 | once | TRBV28 | TGTGCCAGCAGTCGATTGGCAGTCGCCACTGAAGCTTTCTTT | CASSRLAVATEAFF
NA | TRBJ2-5 | NA | TRBV4-1 | TGCGCCAGCAGCCCCGGAGAGACCCAGTACTTC | CASSPGETQYF
NA | TRBJ1-3 | NA | TRBV29-1 | TGCAGCGCCTCCGCAGGGTCTGGAAACACCATATATTTT | CSASAGSGNTIYF
NA | TRBJ2-3 | NA | TRBV29-1 | TGCAGCGTTGTGCTAGGGGTAGATACGCAGTATTTT | CSVVLGVDTQYF